The 20 T cell receptor beta chains below all came from one sample that was sequenced in a study of OX40 agonist ivuxolimab in advanced cancers. The data were produced by immunoSEQ multiplex PCR, yet TCRdb's version contains in-frame clones alone and is incomplete. Among around 38,000 clones listed, roughly 90% were seen once. The sequencing used CD4+ or CD8+ T cells sorted from blood, collected in a trial of the OX40 agonist ivuxolimab. The receptors stem from an adult with an advanced solid tumor such as melanoma, head and neck, liver or kidney cancer.

The J gene is TRBJ2-7, the V gene TRBV5-4; TRBD2 matches at 8 bases. Germline assignment: CDR1 SGHNT and CDR2 YYREEE (reference sequence). Germline trimming cut 0 bases from V and 7 bases from J; bases unmatched to any gene: 15. This CDR3 spans 17 amino acids. The CDR3 coding sequence is TGTGCCAGCAGCTTGGGTATGCGGGAGGTCCTTCAAAAGGAGCAGTACGTC. Translated: CASSLGMREVLQKEQYV.

The chain is built from TRBV7-7 and TRBJ2-7; weak D call: TRBD1 (5 bases). Trimming took 6 bases from V and 1 from J, leaving 13 bases between them. Germline V gene data show CDR1 as SSHAT and CDR2 as FNYEAQ (reference sequence). The CDR3 runs 14 residues. The CDR3 nucleotides read TGTGCCAGCAGTATGGGGCCCTTATCCTACGAGCAGTACGTC. Translated, it gives CASSMGPLSYEQYV.

The chain links TRBV19 to TRBJ2-2; weak D call: TRBD1 (6 bases). Germline CDR1 LNHDA, CDR2 SQIVND (reference sequence). V lost 7 bases to trimming and J lost 6 bases, with 18 bases between them. This CDR3 comprises 15 residues. CDR3 region: CASTFDRMGPGELFF. The DNA for the CDR3 is TGTGCCAGTACCTTTGACAGGATGGGACCCGGGGAGCTGTTTTTT.

The chain carries TRBV21-1 and TRBJ2-7; TRBD1 is taken as the D call from the table, unchecked against the DNA. TRBV21-1 is a known pseudogene. The CDR3 extends over 15 amino acids. CDR3 coding DNA: TGTGCCAGCAGCCGAGGGGACAGGGGACGGTACGAGCAGTACGTC. Translation: CASSRGDRGRYEQYV.

This clone was seen once. This chain uses TRBV27 with TRBJ1-5; no reliable D call. This CDR3 comprises 14 residues. The V and J ends lost 5 bases and 7 bases respectively, with 15 bases between them. Germline V gene lookup returns CDR1 MNHEY and CDR2 SMNVEV (reference sequence). The CDR3 DNA follows: TGTGCCAGCAGTCTTTCCGGGCCCCGCCAGCCCCAGCATTTT. This sequence encodes CASSLSGPRQPQHF.

The chain joins TRBV27 to TRBJ2-2, with D possibly TRBD2 on 6 matching bases. The CDR3 is 16 residues long. V was cut by 4 bases and J by 5 bases, with 17 bases left in between. Germline loops: CDR1 MNHEY, CDR2 SMNVEV (reference sequence). The DNA of the CDR3 is TGTGCCAGCAGTTCCATTAGCGGTTCGGGTACCGGGGAGCTGTTTTTT. Encoded protein: CASSSISGSGTGELFF.

This rearrangement joins TRBV2 to TRBJ2-7; 10 nucleotides line up with TRBD2. The trim removed 7 bases at V and 3 bases at J, leaving 6 bases unmatched. Germline CDR1 reads SNHLY; CDR2 reads FYNNEI. The CDR3 runs to 14 residues. DNA for the CDR3: TGTGCCAGCATGGCAGCGGGAGGGTACTACGAGCAGTACTTC. It is translated as CASMAAGGYYEQYF.

This clone was found a few times. The J gene is TRBJ1-1, the V gene TRBV5-1; D gene uncertain. V was shortened by 5 bases and J by 6 bases, with 8 bases between the two germline ends. The germline V gene has CDR1 SGHRS and CDR2 YFSETQ. The CDR3 is 11 amino acids. CDR3 DNA sequence: TGCGCCAGCAGGAAGGGCCCTGAAGCTTTCTTT. It yields the protein CASRKGPEAFF.

The count of this clone is one. This chain links TRBV6-5 with TRBJ2-1; D gene unclear. V was trimmed by 8 bases and J by 7 bases, leaving 12 bases between them. This CDR3 is 12 amino acids long. Germline CDR1 reads MNHEY; CDR2 reads SVGAGI. The CDR3 reads CASGPMRNEQFF. The CDR3, as DNA: TGTGCCAGCGGACCCATGAGGAATGAGCAGTTCTTC.

The V gene is TRBV9, the J gene TRBJ1-1, with 7 positions matching TRBD1. Germline lookup yields CDR1 SGDLS and CDR2 YYNGEE. This CDR3 is built from 14 residues. With 4 bases clipped from V and 7 bases from J, the junction kept 10 bases outside the gene matches. The CDR3 is CASSPSPGQLEAFF. The CDR3 coding sequence is TGTGCCAGCAGCCCCTCCCCGGGACAGCTTGAAGCTTTCTTT.

This clone occurred once. The chain has TRBV13 and TRBJ2-1; tentatively, D is TRBD1 or TRBD2 (5 bases each). CDR1 is PRHDT and CDR2 is FYEKMQ in the germline V gene (reference sequence). Trimming stripped 5 bases from V and 0 bases from J, with 11 bases between. The length of the CDR3 is 15 residues. The CDR3 loop is CASSPGTGSYNEQFF. The CDR3 DNA reads as TGTGCCAGCAGCCCAGGGACGGGCTCCTACAATGAGCAGTTCTTC. The whole variable domain, filled in from reference TRBV13 and TRBJ2-1, reads AAGVIQSPRHLIKEKRETATLKCYPIPRHDTVYWYQQGPGQDPQFLISFYEKMQSDKGSIPDRFSAQQFSDYHSELNMSSLELGDSALYFCASSPGTGSYNEQFFGPGTRLTVL.

The chain links TRBV9 to TRBJ2-2; 9 bases map to TRBD1. CDR1 SGDLS and CDR2 YYNGEE come from the germline V gene. J was trimmed by 6 bases and V by 3 bases; bases with no gene match: 6. The CDR3 extends over 15 amino acids. CDR3 region: CASSAGTGWSGELFF. CDR3 nucleotide sequence: TGTGCCAGCAGCGCCGGGACAGGGTGGTCCGGGGAGCTGTTTTTT.

The rearrangement joins TRBV27 to TRBJ2-3, with TRBD2 identical over 12 bases. J was trimmed by 2 bases and V by 7 bases; bases with no gene match: 10. CDR3 length: 17 amino acids. CDR1 and CDR2 from the germline V gene are MNHEY and SMNVEV (reference sequence). CDR3 protein: CASNRGLAGTNTDTQYF. In DNA, the CDR3 is TGTGCCAGCAATAGGGGACTAGCGGGTACAAACACAGATACGCAGTATTTT.

The chain is built from TRBV28 and TRBJ2-5; 7 positions match TRBD2. This CDR3 contains 14 residues. The V and J ends lost 5 bases and 5 bases, in that order; junction bases with no gene match: 8. CDR1 is MDHEN and CDR2 is SYDVKM in the germline V gene. CDR3: CASSPSGIGETQYF. The CDR3 nucleotides read TGTGCCAGCAGTCCCAGCGGGATAGGGGAGACCCAGTACTTC. Complete variable domain (other parts from reference TRBV28 and TRBJ2-5): DVKVTQSSRYLVKRTGEKVFLECVQDMDHENMFWYRQDPGLGLRLIYFSYDVKMKEKGDIPEGYSVSREKKERFSLILESASTNQTSMYLCASSPSGIGETQYFGPGTRLLVL.

V is TRBV5-1 and J is TRBJ2-1; TRBD2 agrees at 9 bases. After removal of 4 bases from V and 4 bases from J, the junction contained 6 bases not matched to a gene. From germline, CDR1 is SGHRS and CDR2 YFSETQ. The CDR3 sequence is 15 residues long. The CDR3 nucleotides read TGCGCCAGCAGCCCTACTAGCGGGCAATACAATGAGCAGTTCTTC. It yields the protein CASSPTSGQYNEQFF.

The rearrangement joins TRBV19 to TRBJ2-1, with TRBD2 matching 12 bases. The CDR3 loop spans 15 amino acids. In germline, CDR1 is LNHDA, CDR2 SQIVND (reference sequence). Trimming removed 4 bases from V and 4 bases from J; junction bases left unmatched: 2. The CDR3 reads CASSTTSGRYNEQFF. The DNA of the CDR3 is TGTGCCAGTAGTACGACTAGCGGGAGATACAATGAGCAGTTCTTC. Complete variable domain (other parts from reference TRBV19 and TRBJ2-1): DGGITQSPKYLFRKEGQNVTLSCEQNLNHDAMYWYRQDPGQGLRLIYYSQIVNDFQKGDIAEGYSVSREKKESFPLTVTSAQKNPTAFYLCASSTTSGRYNEQFFGPGTRLTVL.

Comments on this clone: Germline is not matched at one junction end, which may reflect a read error. This rearrangement joins TRBV9 to TRBJ2-3; D gene ambiguous. Per germline, CDR1 SGDLS and CDR2 YYNGEE. The CDR3 contains 14 residues. The CDR3 DNA follows: TGTGCCAGCAGCCCCCGCCGAGGCACGGATACGCAGTATTTT. The encoded protein is CASSPRRGTDTQYF. Based on the CDR3 plus reference TRBV9 and TRBJ2-3, the full variable domain is DSGVTQTPKHLITATGQRVTLRCSPRSGDLSVYWYQQSLDQGLQFLIQYYNGEERAKGNILERFSAQQFPDLHSELNLSSLELGDSALYFCASSPRRGTDTQYFGPGTRLTVL.

This chain uses TRBV6-1 with TRBJ2-2; no clear D. Germline assignment: CDR1 MNHNS and CDR2 SASEGT. The CDR3 extends over 12 amino acids. Trimming removed 3 bases from V and 5 bases from J, with 4 bases in between. In DNA, the CDR3 is TGTGCCAGCAGTGACAGAACCGGGGAGCTGTTTTTT. Translating it yields CASSDRTGELFF.

The chain uses TRBV4-3 and TRBJ1-4; possibly TRBD1 for D (6 bases). The CDR3 covers 16 residues. Germline lookup yields CDR1 LGHNA and CDR2 YSLEER. V lost 0 bases, J lost 8 bases, and 16 bases lay in between. CDR3 sequence (DNA): TGCGCCAGCAGCCAAGATATCGCACAGGGTGGAGAAAAACTGTTTTTT. Protein: CASSQDIAQGGEKLFF.

The rearrangement uses TRBV6-5 and TRBJ1-2; D ambiguous. Trimming removed 8 bases at V and 3 bases at J, with 7 bases between. The CDR3 extends over 11 amino acids. Germline loops: CDR1 MNHEY, CDR2 SVGAGI. CDR3 amino acids: CASLGDYGYTF. CDR3 nucleotide sequence: TGTGCCAGCCTAGGAGACTATGGCTACACCTTC.